A selection of T cell receptor beta chains follows, all from one sample in a study of a mutant IDH1 vaccine in newly diagnosed glioma. The table came from immunoSEQ multiplex PCR; TCRdb's copy has only in-frame clones and leaves some out. This table has 50,000 to 75,000 clones, roughly four fifths appearing once. Antigen specificity for these receptors is unknown. The sequencing used PBMCs, collected from a glioma patient whose treatment included an IDH1 peptide vaccine. The receptors come from a woman aged 50 to 60 with glioma. Both conserved end residues are part of each CDR3. A D gene is named only where the DNA matches it firmly. A row's size may be missing; if present it is once, few, many or a size class.

>TRBV9|TRBJ2-1|.|.
CASSVSPVGEQFF
TGTGCCAGCAGCGTAAGCCCCGTTGGTGAGCAGTTCTTC
>TRBV19|TRBJ1-1|.|.
CASSIGRGNTEAFF
TGTGCCAGTAGTATAGGACGGGGGAACACTGAAGCTTTCTTT
>TRBV7-2|TRBJ1-2|few|TRBD1
CASSLGQNYGYTF
TGTGCCAGCAGCTTGGGACAGAACTATGGCTACACCTTC
>TRBV7-6|TRBJ2-2|.|.
CASSFGGTGELFF
TGTGCCAGCAGCTTTGGAGGGACCGGGGAGCTGTTTTTT
>TRBV18|TRBJ2-5|.|.
CASSPNRETQYF
TGTGCCAGCTCACCGAACAGAGAGACCCAGTACTTC
>TRBV7-9|TRBJ2-7|.|.
CASSTRDTVKFYEQYF
TGTGCCAGCAGCACTCGGGACACCGTAAAATTCTACGAGCAGTACTTC
>TRBV28|TRBJ2-7|.|.
CASSLPQSEQYF
TGTGCCAGCAGTCTTCCTCAGAGCGAGCAGTACTTC
>TRBV19|TRBJ2-1|.|TRBD1
CASSPGTAMVSYNEQFF
TGTGCCAGTTCTCCCGGGACAGCCATGGTTTCCTACAATGAGCAGTTCTTC
>TRBV5-6|TRBJ1-1|.|.
CASSFRGVNTEAFF
TGTGCCAGCAGCTTCCGGGGAGTGAACACTGAAGCTTTCTTT
>TRBV10-1|TRBJ1-1|once|.
CASRGGPGTEAFF
TGCGCCAGCAGGGGGGGACCTGGCACTGAAGCTTTCTTT
>TRBV7-9|TRBJ1-6|once|.
CASSAPADPRNSPLHF
TGTGCCAGCAGCGCTCCCGCGGATCCCCGTAATTCACCCCTCCACTTT
>TRBV15|TRBJ2-5|.|.
CATSTRPQGTQYF
TGTGCCACCAGCACCCGACCCCAAGGGACCCAGTACTTC
>TRBV2|TRBJ1-1|.|.
CASGSILNTEAFF
TGTGCCAGCGGATCGATTTTGAACACTGAAGCTTTCTTT
>TRBV30|TRBJ1-6|.|TRBD1
CAWRSQGATPLHF
TGTGCCTGGAGGTCACAGGGGGCGACACCCCTCCACTTT
>TRBV11-2|TRBJ2-5|.|TRBD2
CASSLGRGAALETQYF
TGTGCCAGCAGCTTAGGGCGGGGGGCTGCGCTGGAGACCCAGTACTTC
>TRBV7-9|TRBJ1-2|.|.
CASSLLLDKLYGYTF
TGTGCCAGCAGCTTACTCCTGGACAAATTGTATGGCTACACCTTC
>TRBV7-9|TRBJ1-5|.|TRBD1
CATSGQGLGQPQHF
TGTGCCACCTCTGGACAGGGCCTTGGCCAGCCCCAGCATTTT
>TRBV19|TRBJ2-7|.|.
CASSTPYNEQYF
TGTGCCAGTAGTACTCCTTATAACGAGCAGTACTTC
>TRBV19|TRBJ1-2|once|.
CASSSRSGVSYGYTF
TGTGCCAGTAGTTCTCGGTCGGGGGTAAGCTATGGCTACACCTTC
>TRBV18|TRBJ1-2|once|.
CASSPNSPYGYTF
TGTGCCAGCTCACCAAACAGCCCCTATGGCTACACCTTC
>TRBV4-1|TRBJ2-3|.|.
CASSQGLQTPNTQYF
TGCGCCAGCAGCCAGGGACTCCAAACTCCAAATACGCAGTATTTT
>TRBV6-1|TRBJ2-5|.|.
CASSEAFRGIRETQYF
TGTGCCAGCAGTGAAGCATTTAGGGGGATCCGGGAGACCCAGTACTTC
>TRBV27|TRBJ1-5|once|.
CASSLSGAGNQPQHF
TGTGCCAGCAGTTTATCAGGGGCCGGCAATCAGCCCCAGCATTTT
>TRBV5-4|TRBJ1-6|.|.
CASSSHQGSYNSPLHF
TGTGCCAGCAGCTCCCACCAGGGATCCTATAATTCACCCCTCCACTTT
>TRBV9|TRBJ2-7|.|TRBD1
CASSARDRTYEQYF
TGTGCCAGCAGCGCCCGGGACAGGACCTACGAGCAGTACTTC
>TRBV7-9|TRBJ1-1|few|.
CASSLALGGMNTEAFF
TGTGCCAGCAGCTTAGCGTTAGGGGGTATGAACACTGAAGCTTTCTTT
>TRBV9|TRBJ1-2|.|TRBD1
CASSVGKGAVDGYTF
TGTGCCAGCAGCGTAGGGAAGGGGGCCGTGGATGGCTACACCTTC
>TRBV6-5|TRBJ1-2|.|.
CASSYRRTERGYTF
TGTGCCAGCAGTTATCGTCGGACAGAGCGTGGCTACACCTTC
>TRBV6-4|TRBJ2-7|.|TRBD2
CASSDVHGGAYEQYF
TGTGCCAGCAGCGACGTTCACGGGGGGGCCTACGAGCAGTACTTC